This T cell receptor beta chain was obtained from a study of blood T cells in healthy people across ages. Trimming pared 1 base from V and 2 bases from J, leaving 8 bases between. The length of the CDR3 is 13 residues. Germline lookup yields CDR1 GTSNPN and CDR2 SVGIG (reference sequence). Alongside a J-beta primer mix, a sample-barcoded 5' primer served in a second PCR lasting about 7 to 11 cycles. Via MiXCR, TCRdb re-called the 5' RACE reads, giving one row per CDR3 protein. Of roughly 1.5 million distinct CDR3 sequences in the sample, approximately 42% are singletons; the top ten hold 4%. Individuals who donated were healthy Caucasians from Russia aged 6 to 90.

Sample: blood. The receptor's source is a woman younger than 30 in good health. This chain links TRBV30 with TRBJ2-5, with D perhaps matching TRBD1 (5 bases). The CDR3 protein is CAWSADRQETQYF. CDR3 coding DNA: TGTGCCTGGAGTGCCGACAGACAAGAGACCCAGTACTTC.